Described below is a single T cell receptor (beta chain) sequence and its context. These data originate in a study of blood T cell repertoires in COVID-19. Study context: The United States, Italy and Spain provided the acute and convalescent COVID-19 samples. The cDNA or gDNA used as material had been derived from T cells, B-cell-depleted T cells, or PBMCs.

In the authors' workflow: Reference gene primer amplification in the assay estimated nucleated cell counts. The assay was immunoSEQ multiplex PCR, and TCRdb's table has in-frame clones only and misses some. The DNA was the basis for D and trimming; V, J and clone size are from that table. There are approximately 61,000 clones in the sample; more than 75% occur only once, and approximately 15% lies in the top ten. From germline, CDR1 is SGHRS and CDR2 YFSETQ. Unmatched junction bases numbered 2, after V lost 0 bases and J lost 5 bases. CDR3 size: 13 residues. The receptor was derived from a human donor in a cohort sampled during active COVID-19. The sequenced material came from peripheral blood. This chain uses TRBV5-1 with TRBJ2-7; 7 positions agree with TRBD1. CDR3 sequence reads: CASSLAGTDEQYF. As DNA, the CDR3 is TGCGCCAGCAGCTTGGCCGGGACAGACGAGCAGTACTTC.